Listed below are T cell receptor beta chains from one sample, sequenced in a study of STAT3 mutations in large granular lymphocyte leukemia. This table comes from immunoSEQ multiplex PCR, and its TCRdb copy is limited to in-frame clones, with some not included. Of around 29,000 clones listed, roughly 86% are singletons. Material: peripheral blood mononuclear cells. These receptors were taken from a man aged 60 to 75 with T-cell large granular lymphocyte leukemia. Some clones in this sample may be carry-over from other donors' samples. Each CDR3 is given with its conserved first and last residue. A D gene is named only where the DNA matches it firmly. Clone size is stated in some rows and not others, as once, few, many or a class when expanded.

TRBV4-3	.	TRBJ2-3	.	CASSQASARRDTQYF	TGCGCCAGCAGCCAAGCTAGCGCTAGGAGGGATACGCAGTATTTT
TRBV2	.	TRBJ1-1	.	CASSEIDGNTEAFF	TGTGCCAGCAGTGAAATCGACGGGAACACTGAAGCTTTCTTT
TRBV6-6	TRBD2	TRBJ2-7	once	CASSPLAGLSKHEQYF	TGTGCCAGCTCTCCACTAGCGGGCCTGTCTAAGCACGAGCAGTACTTC
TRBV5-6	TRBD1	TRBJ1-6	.	CASSPYSYRQGSNSPLHF	TGTGCCAGCAGCCCATACTCCTACCGACAGGGGAGTAATTCACCCCTCCACTTT
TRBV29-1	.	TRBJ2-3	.	CSVELTAQGGTDTQYF	TGCAGCGTTGAACTAACAGCGCAAGGAGGCACAGATACGCAGTATTTT
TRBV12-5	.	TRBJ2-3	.	CASGLGERSSTDTQYF	TGTGCTAGTGGTTTGGGGGAGCGGTCTAGCACAGATACGCAGTATTTT
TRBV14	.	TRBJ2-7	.	CASSPQGHEQYF	TGTGCCAGCAGCCCACAGGGCCACGAGCAGTACTTC
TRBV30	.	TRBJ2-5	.	CAWRGSPVGETQYF	TGTGCCTGGAGGGGCAGCCCCGTAGGGGAGACCCAGTACTTC
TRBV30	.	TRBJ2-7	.	CAWSRGRSSSYEQYF	TGTGCCTGGAGCCGAGGAAGATCCTCCTCCTACGAGCAGTACTTC
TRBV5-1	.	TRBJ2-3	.	CASSLARAEDTQYF	TGCGCCAGCAGCTTGGCTAGGGCCGAAGATACGCAGTATTTT
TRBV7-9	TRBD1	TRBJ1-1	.	CASSSRQGVASTTEAFF	TGTGCCAGCAGCTCCCGGCAGGGGGTCGCATCGACCACTGAAGCTTTCTTT
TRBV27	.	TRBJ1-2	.	CASSLGMFEGYTF	TGTGCCAGCAGTTTAGGGATGTTTGAAGGCTACACCTTC
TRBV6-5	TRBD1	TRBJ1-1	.	CASSTGGNTEAFF	TGTGCCAGCAGTACAGGGGGGAACACTGAAGCTTTCTTT
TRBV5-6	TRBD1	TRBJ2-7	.	CASSLRQGLWVKYF	TGTGCCAGCAGCTTGAGACAGGGGCTTTGGGTGAAGTACTTC
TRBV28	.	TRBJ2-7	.	CASSVDSYEQYF	TGTGCCAGCAGTGTCGACTCCTACGAGCAGTACTTC
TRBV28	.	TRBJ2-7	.	CASTVIWGDSSYEQYF	TGTGCCAGCACCGTGATATGGGGGGATAGCTCCTACGAGCAGTACTTC
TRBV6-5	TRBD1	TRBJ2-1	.	CASRPGQGFNEQFF	TGTGCCAGCAGACCGGGACAGGGTTTCAATGAGCAGTTCTTC
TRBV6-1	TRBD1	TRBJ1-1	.	CASNIQGGMNTEAFF	TGTGCCAGCAATATACAGGGGGGAATGAACACTGAAGCTTTCTTT
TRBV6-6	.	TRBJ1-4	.	CASSPGTSTNEKLFF	TGTGCCAGCAGTCCAGGGACGTCAACTAATGAAAAACTGTTTTTT
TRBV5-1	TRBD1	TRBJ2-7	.	CASSASGTGNLEQYF	TGCGCCAGCAGCGCTTCCGGGACAGGTAACCTCGAGCAGTACTTC
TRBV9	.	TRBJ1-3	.	CASSDDLRGAGNTIYF	TGTGCCAGCAGCGACGACCTTCGGGGAGCTGGAAACACCATATATTTT
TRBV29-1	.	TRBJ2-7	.	CSVEGGLNEQYF	TGCAGCGTTGAAGGAGGGCTTAACGAGCAGTACTTC
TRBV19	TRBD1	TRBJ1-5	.	CASSRGTGVINQPQHF	TGTGCCAGTAGCAGAGGGACAGGGGTCATCAATCAGCCCCAGCATTTT
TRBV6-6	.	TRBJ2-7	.	CASSPTGGYRYEQYF	TGTGCCAGCAGTCCGACTGGGGGGTACCGCTACGAGCAGTACTTC